This TCR beta chain was identified in a study of Ad26.COV2.S vaccination and SARS-CoV-2 variants (dated by TCRdb to the early 2020s). In terms of the full investigation: The specificity and breadth of SARS-CoV-2-reactive T cell receptors after Ad26.COV2.S vaccination were assessed by TCRbeta repertoire sequencing. The TCR-sequenced set comprised approximately 32 samples: around 20 Ad26.COV2.S vaccine recipients, 5 placebo recipients and 8 SARS-CoV-2 convalescent individuals.

The immunoSEQ Assay was used to sequence TCRbeta CDR3 regions. After extraction, genomic DNA underwent amplification by bias-controlled multiplex PCR, followed by high-throughput sequencing. The paper's data handling went like this. Collapsing and filtering of sequences were performed to quantify the absolute abundance of each unique TCRbeta CDR3 region. T cell fraction was estimated by normalizing TCRbeta template counts to usable DNA, which was measured by amplifying reference genes present in all nucleated cells. Repertoire TCRs were annotated as SARS-CoV-2-specific by exact matching of V gene, CDR3 amino acid sequence and J gene to a known reactive TCR set. The reference SARS-CoV-2 TCR set was obtained from MIRA and was filtered for enrichment in COVID-19-positive ImmuneCODE repertoires, whereby public or cross-reactive TCRs were removed. Drawing on the MIRA antigens, annotated TCRs were analysed further at the level of specific ORF or position within ORF. Breadth was defined as annotated unique rearrangements over total unique productive rearrangements; depth was the summed frequency of those rearrangements. Two-sided Wilcoxon rank-sum tests were used to compare TCR breadth between groups. The immuneACCESS repertoire file appears here via TCRdb, limited to in-frame rearrangements. These files lack a portion of the clones; in checked studies, under half of the deficit traces to unresolved V genes, and the cause of the others is not known. V and J calls and clone size follow that table, whereas D and trimming were derived from the DNA. For this sample the table gives over 110,000 clones, of which 75% to 90% were detected only once. Jointly, the top ten make up around 5.1% of the sample.

Paper-wide results and their limitations: Spike-specific TCR breadth was higher in Ad26.COV2.S recipients than in placebo recipients (P = 0.0014). Vaccine and placebo recipients had comparable non-spike TCR breadth, which fits with the vaccine containing only spike. Substantial breadth of spike-specific CD8+ and CD4+ T cell responses was reported after vaccination. The authors noted that the TCR breadth and depth analyses may have underestimated total T cell responses.

A remark on this clone: Which antigen it targets is not known. No per-base quality is available; no much larger clone lies one base away.

The sample's time point label is to be understood as: individuals recovered from natural SARS-CoV-2 infection. CDR1 and CDR2 were assigned from the germline V gene as KGHSY and FQNENV. A distance of 6 bases separates the germline ends of V and J, which lose 3 bases and 1 base respectively. The CDR3 covers 13 residues, taking in both the cysteine and the phenylalanine. Only the CDR3 portion is preserved as DNA: 39 bases, with reading frame beginning at the first base. This clonotype was sampled from a human donor who had recovered from COVID-19. The sequences come from peripheral blood, collected after recovery from COVID-19. This chain is built from TRBV16 and TRBJ1-1; there is no confident call for the D gene. CDR3 region: CASSQGGNTEAFF. Here is the DNA: TGTGCCAGCAGCCAGGGTGGGAACACTGAAGCTTTCTTT.